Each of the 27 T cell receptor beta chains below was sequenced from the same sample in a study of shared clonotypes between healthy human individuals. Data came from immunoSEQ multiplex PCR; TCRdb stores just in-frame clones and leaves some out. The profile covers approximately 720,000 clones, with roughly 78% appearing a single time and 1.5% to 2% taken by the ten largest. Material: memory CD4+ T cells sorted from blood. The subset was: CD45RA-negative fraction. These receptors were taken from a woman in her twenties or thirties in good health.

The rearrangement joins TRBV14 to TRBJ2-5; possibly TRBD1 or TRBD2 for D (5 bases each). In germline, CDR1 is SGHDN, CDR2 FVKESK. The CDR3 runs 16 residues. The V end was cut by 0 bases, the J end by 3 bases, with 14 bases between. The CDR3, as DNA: TGTGCCAGCAGCCAAGACCCAGGGACCAGAGAAGAGACCCAGTACTTC. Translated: CASSQDPGTREETQYF. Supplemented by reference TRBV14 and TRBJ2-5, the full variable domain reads EAGVTQFPSHSVIEKGQTVTLRCDPISGHDNLYWYRRVMGKEIKFLLHFVKESKQDESGMPNNRFLAERTGGTYSTLKVQPAELEDSGVYFCASSQDPGTREETQYFGPGTRLLVL.

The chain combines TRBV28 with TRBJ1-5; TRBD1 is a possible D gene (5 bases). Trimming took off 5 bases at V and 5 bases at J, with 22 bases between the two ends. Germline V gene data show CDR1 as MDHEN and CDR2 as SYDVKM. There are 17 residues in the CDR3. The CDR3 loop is CASSPLGWTTRHQPQHF. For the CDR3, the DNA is TGTGCCAGCAGTCCTCTCGGATGGACAACCCGGCATCAGCCCCAGCATTTT.

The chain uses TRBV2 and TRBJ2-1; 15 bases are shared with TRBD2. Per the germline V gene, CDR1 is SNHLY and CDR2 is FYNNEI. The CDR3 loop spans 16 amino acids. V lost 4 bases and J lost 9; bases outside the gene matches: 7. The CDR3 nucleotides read TGTGCCAGCAGTGTTCAACCGGGACTAGCGGGAGGTGAGCAGTTCTTC. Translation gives CASSVQPGLAGGEQFF.

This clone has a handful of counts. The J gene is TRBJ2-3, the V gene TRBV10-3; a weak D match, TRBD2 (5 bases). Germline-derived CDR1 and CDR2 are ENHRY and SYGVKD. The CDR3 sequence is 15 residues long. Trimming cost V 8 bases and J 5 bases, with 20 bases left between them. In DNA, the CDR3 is TGTGCCATCGGCAAGGGAGTCATGACGGGAGATACGCAGTATTTT. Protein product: CAIGKGVMTGDTQYF.

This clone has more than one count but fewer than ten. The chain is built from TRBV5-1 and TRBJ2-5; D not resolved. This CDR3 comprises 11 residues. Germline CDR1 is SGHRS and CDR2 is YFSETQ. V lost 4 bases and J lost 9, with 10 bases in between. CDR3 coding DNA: TGCGCCAGCAGCACCACGTCCTCCCAGTACTTC. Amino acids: CASSTTSSQYF.

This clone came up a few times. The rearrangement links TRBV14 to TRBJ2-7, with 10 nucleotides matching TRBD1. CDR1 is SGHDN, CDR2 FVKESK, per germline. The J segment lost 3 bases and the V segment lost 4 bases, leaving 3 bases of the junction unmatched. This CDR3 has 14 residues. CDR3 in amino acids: CASSLWTGGYEQYF. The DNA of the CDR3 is TGTGCCAGCAGCCTCTGGACAGGGGGCTACGAGCAGTACTTC.

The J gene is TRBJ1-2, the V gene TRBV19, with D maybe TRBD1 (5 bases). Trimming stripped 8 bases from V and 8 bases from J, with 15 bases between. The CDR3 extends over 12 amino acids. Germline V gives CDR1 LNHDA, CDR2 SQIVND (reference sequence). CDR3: CASRGDAWGYTF. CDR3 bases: TGTGCCAGTCGGGGGGACGCCTGGGGCTACACCTTC.

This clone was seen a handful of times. In nucleotides, the CDR3 is TGTGCCTGGAAACATGGCCAGACCTCCTACGAGCAGTACTTC. Residues: CAWKHGQTSYEQYF. The chain carries TRBV30 and TRBJ2-7; D uncertain. The V end was cut by 4 bases, the J end by 0 bases, with 13 bases between. Germline values: CDR1 GTSNPN, CDR2 SVGIG (reference sequence). The CDR3 covers 14 residues. Full variable domain (rest looked up from reference TRBV30 and TRBJ2-7): SQTIHQWPATLVQPVGSPLSLECTVEGTSNPNLYWYRQAAGRGLQLLFYSVGIGQISSEVPQNLSASRPQDRQFILSSKKLLLSDSGFYLCAWKHGQTSYEQYFGPGTRLTVT.

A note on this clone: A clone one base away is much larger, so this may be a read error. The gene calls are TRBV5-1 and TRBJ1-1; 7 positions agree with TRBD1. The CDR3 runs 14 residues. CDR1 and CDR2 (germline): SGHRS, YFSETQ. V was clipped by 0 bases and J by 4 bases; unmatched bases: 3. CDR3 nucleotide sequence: TGCGCCAGCAGCTTGGAGGCAGGGGGCACTGAAGCTTTCTTT. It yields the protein CASSLEAGGTEAFF.

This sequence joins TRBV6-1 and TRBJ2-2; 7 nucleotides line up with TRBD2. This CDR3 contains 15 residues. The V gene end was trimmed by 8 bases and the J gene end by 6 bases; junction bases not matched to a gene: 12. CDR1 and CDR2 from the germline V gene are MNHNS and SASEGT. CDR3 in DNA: TGTGCCAGCTCCCTGACTAGCTCCCTCGCCGGGGAGCTGTTTTTT. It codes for CASSLTSSLAGELFF.

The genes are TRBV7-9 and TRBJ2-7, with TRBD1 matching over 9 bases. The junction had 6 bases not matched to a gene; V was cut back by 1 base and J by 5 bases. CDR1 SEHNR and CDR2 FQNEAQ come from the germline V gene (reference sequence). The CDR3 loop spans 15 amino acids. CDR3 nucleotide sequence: TGTGCCAGCAGCTTAGTGGGGACAGGGTCAGACGAGCAGTACTTC. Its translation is CASSLVGTGSDEQYF.

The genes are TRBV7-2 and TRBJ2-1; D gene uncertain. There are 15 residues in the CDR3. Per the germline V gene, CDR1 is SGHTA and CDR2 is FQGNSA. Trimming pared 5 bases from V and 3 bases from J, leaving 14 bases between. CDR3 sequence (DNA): TGTGCCAGCAGCCCGATAGCCCTGATCTACAATGAGCAGTTCTTC. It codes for CASSPIALIYNEQFF.

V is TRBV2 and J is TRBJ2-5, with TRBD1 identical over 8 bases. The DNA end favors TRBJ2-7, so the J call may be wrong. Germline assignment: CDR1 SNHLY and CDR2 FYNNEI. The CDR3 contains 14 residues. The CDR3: CASSRTGGSYEQYF. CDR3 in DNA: TGTGCCAGCAGTCGTACAGGGGGTTCCTACGAGCAGTACTTC.

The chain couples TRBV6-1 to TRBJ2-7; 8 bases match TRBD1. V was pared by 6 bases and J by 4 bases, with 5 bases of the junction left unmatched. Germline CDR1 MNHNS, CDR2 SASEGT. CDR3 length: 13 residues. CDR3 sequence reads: CASSRGQEYEQYF. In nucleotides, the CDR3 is TGTGCCAGCAGCCGGGGACAGGAGTACGAGCAGTACTTC.

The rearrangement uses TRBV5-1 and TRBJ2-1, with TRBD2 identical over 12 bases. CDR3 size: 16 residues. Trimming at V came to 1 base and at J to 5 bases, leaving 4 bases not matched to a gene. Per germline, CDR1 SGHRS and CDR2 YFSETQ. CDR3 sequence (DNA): TGCGCCAGCAGCTTGCGGACTAGCGGGAAGAACAATGAGCAGTTCTTC. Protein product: CASSLRTSGKNNEQFF.

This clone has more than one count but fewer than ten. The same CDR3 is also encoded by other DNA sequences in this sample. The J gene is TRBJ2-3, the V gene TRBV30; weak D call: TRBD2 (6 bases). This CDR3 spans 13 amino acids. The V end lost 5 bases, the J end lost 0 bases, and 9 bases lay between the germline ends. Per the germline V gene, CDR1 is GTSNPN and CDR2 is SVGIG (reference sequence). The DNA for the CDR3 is TGTGCCTGGGGTAGCGGAAGCACAGATACGCAGTATTTT. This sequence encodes CAWGSGSTDTQYF.

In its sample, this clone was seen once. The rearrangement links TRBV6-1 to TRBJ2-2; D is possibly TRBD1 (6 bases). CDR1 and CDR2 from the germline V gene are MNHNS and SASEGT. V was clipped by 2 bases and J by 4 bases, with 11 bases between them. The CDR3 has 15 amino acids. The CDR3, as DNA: TGTGCCAGCAGTGAAATTAGGGGGATCACCGGGGAGCTGTTTTTT. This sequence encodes CASSEIRGITGELFF.

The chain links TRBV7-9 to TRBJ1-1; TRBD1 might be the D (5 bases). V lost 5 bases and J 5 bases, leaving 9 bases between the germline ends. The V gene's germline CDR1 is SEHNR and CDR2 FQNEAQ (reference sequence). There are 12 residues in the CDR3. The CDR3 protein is CASSQGWTEAFF. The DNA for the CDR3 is TGTGCCAGCAGCCAGGGATGGACTGAAGCTTTCTTT.

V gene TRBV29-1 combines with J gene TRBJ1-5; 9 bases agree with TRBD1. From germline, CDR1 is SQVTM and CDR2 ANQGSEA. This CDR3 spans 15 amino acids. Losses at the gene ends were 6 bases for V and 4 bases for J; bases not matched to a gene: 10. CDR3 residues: CSVSEDRGYNQPQHF. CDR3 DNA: TGCAGCGTAAGTGAGGACAGGGGTTATAATCAGCCCCAGCATTTT.

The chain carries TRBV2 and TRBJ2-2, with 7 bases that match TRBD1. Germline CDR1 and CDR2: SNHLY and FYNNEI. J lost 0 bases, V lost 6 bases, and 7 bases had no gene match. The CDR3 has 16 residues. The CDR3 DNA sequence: TGTGCCAGCAGGGAACAGGGGCCAGCGAACACCGGGGAGCTGTTTTTT. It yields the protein CASREQGPANTGELFF.

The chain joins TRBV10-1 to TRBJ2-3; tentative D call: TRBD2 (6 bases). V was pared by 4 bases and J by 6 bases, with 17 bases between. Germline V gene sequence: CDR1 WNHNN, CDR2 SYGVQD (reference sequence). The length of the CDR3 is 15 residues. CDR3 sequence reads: CASSVGTSRVDTQYF. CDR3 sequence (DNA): TGCGCCAGCAGTGTAGGGACTTCGCGAGTTGATACGCAGTATTTT.

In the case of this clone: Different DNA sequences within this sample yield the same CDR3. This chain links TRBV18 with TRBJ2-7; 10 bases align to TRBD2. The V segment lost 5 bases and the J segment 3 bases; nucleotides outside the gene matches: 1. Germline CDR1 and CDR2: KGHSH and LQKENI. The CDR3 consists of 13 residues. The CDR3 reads CASSASGSYEQYF. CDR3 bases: TGTGCCAGCTCAGCTAGCGGGAGCTACGAGCAGTACTTC.

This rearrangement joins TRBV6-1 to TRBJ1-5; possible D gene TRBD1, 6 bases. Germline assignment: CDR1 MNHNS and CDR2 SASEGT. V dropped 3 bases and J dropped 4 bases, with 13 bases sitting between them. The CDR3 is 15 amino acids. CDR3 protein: CASSEQWTENQPQHF. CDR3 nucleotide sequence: TGTGCCAGCAGTGAGCAATGGACAGAAAATCAGCCCCAGCATTTT.

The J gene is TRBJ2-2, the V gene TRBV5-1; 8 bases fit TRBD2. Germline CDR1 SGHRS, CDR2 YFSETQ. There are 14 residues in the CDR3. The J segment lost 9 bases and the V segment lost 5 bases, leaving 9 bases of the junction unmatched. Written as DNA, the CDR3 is TGCGCCAGCAGGCCAGCGGGAGAATCATGGGAGCTGTTTTTT. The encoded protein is CASRPAGESWELFF.

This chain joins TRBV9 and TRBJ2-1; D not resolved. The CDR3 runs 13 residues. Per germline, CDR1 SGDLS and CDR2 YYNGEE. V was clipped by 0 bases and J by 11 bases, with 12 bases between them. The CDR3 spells CASSVGDKGKQFF. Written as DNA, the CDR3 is TGTGCCAGCAGCGTAGGAGACAAAGGAAAGCAGTTCTTC.

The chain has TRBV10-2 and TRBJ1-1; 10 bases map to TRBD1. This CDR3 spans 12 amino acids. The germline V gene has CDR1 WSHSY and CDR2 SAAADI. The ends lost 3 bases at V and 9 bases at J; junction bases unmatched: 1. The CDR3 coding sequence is TGCGCCAGCAGTGAAGACAGGGGGCAAGCTTTCTTT. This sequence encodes CASSEDRGQAFF.

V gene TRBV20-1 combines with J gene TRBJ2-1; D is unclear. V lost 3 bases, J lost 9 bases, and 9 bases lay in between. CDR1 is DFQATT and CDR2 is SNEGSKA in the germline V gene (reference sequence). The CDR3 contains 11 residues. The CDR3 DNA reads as TGCAGTGCTAGTTCCCCCAGTGAGCAGTTCTTC. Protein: CSASSPSEQFF.